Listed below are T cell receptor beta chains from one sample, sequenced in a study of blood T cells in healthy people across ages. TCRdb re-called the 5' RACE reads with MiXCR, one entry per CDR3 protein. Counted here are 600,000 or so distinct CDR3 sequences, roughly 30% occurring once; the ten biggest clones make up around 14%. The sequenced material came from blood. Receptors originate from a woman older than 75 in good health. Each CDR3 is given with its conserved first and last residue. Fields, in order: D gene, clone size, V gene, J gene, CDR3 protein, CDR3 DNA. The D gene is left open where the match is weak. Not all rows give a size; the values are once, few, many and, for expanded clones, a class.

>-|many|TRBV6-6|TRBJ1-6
CASSYQGSYNSPLHF
TGTGCCAGCAGTTACCAGGGGTCCTATAATTCACCCCTCCACTTT
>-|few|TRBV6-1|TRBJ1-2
CASSEGWEGGYTF
TGTGCCAGCAGTGAAGGATGGGAGGGTGGCTACACCTTC
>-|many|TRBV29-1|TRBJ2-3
CSAVPTSPSTDTQYF
TGCAGCGCCGTTCCGACAAGTCCTAGCACAGATACGCAGTATTTT
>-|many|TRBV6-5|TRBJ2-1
CASSYESPRYNEQFF
TGTGCCAGCAGTTACGAGAGCCCCAGATACAATGAGCAGTTCTTC
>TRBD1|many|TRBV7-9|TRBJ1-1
CASSLLGQGDAEAFF
TGTGCCAGCAGCTTATTGGGACAGGGGGACGCTGAAGCTTTCTTT
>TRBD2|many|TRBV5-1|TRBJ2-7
CASSPIAGGLSYEQYF
TGCGCCAGCAGCCCTATAGCGGGGGGGCTCTCCTACGAGCAGTACTTC
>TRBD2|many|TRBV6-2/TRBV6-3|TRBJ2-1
CASRESGGAPNEQFF
TGTGCCAGCAGGGAGAGCGGGGGGGCCCCCAATGAGCAGTTCTTC
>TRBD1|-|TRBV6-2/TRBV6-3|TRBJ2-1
CASSQPGQGLSEQFF
TGTGCCAGCAGTCAACCGGGACAGGGCTTAAGTGAGCAGTTCTTC
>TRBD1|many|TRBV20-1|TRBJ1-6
CSARVDRGSPLHF
TGCAGTGCTAGAGTCGACAGGGGATCACCCCTCCACTTT
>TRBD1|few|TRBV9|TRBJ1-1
CASSGLKGASNTEAFF
TGTGCCAGCAGCGGTCTGAAGGGGGCCTCGAACACTGAAGCTTTCTTT
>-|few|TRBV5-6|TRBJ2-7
CASSYIQYSYNEQYF
TGTGCCAGCAGCTATATACAGTACTCCTACAATGAGCAGTACTTC
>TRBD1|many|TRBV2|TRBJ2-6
CASSYRGALSGANVLTF
TGTGCCAGCAGTTACAGGGGGGCCCTCTCTGGGGCCAACGTCCTGACTTTC
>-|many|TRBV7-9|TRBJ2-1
CASSSGWSGSEQFF
TGTGCCAGCAGCTCGGGCTGGTCCGGGAGTGAGCAGTTCTTC
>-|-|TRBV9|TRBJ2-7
CASPQGERYF
TGTGCCAGCCCCCAGGGCGAGCGGTACTTC
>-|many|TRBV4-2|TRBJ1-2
CASSQVSTGREYGYTF
TGTGCCAGCAGCCAAGTATCAACAGGGAGAGAGTATGGCTACACCTTC
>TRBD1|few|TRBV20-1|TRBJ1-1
CSAGDSANTEAFF
TGCAGTGCCGGGGACAGCGCGAACACTGAAGCTTTCTTT
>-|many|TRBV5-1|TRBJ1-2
CASSLSQEVDGYTF
TGCGCCAGCAGCTTGAGCCAGGAGGTTGATGGCTACACCTTC
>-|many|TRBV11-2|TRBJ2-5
CASSLLPTGPQETQYF
TGTGCCAGCAGCTTACTTCCAACCGGGCCGCAAGAGACCCAGTACTTC
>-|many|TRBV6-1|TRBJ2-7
CASRRTAVDEQYF
TGTGCCAGCAGGAGGACAGCAGTCGACGAGCAGTACTTC
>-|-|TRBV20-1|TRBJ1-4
CSARVINEKLFF
TGCAGTGCTAGAGTCATTAATGAAAAACTGTTTTTT
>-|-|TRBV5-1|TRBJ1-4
CASSPGRGWPYEKLFF
TGCGCCAGCAGCCCGGGTCGGGGTTGGCCCTATGAAAAACTGTTTTTT
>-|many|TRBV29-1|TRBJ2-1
CSVLGASVKFF
TGCAGCGTTCTAGGGGCTAGCGTGAAGTTCTTC
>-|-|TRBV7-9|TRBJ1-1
CASSAQDSGEGEAFF
TGTGCCAGCAGCGCCCAGGATTCGGGAGAGGGGGAAGCTTTCTTT
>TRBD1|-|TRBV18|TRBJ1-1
CASSPNRQGWAEAFF
TGTGCCAGCTCACCAAACAGACAGGGGTGGGCTGAAGCTTTCTTT